Reported below is one T cell receptor (beta chain). CDR3 length equals 15 residues. The V end was cut by 5 bases, the J end by 2 bases, with 18 bases between. CDR1 and CDR2 from the germline V gene are SQVTM and ANQGSEA. How the authors handled the data: Nucleated cell counts were estimated from reference gene primer amplification. Method: immunoSEQ multiplex PCR; TCRdb's copy keeps in-frame clones and lacks some. V and J calls and clone size follow that table, whereas D and trimming were derived from the DNA. This table holds 120,000 or so clones, 86% found once. This sample was included in a study of blood T cell repertoires in COVID-19. Study-level information: Collection of acute and convalescent COVID-19 samples took place in the United States, Italy and Spain. Sources were T cells, B-cell-depleted T cells, or PBMCs; the material itself was cDNA or gDNA.

Source material: peripheral blood. The chain couples TRBV29-1 to TRBJ1-1; tentative D call: TRBD1 (6 bases). The source is a man aged 35 to 55 with acute or convalescent COVID-19. The CDR3 DNA reads TGCAGCGTTAGGAGGAACAGGGCATTCAACACTGAAGCTTTCTTT. It codes for CSVRRNRAFNTEAFF.